These T cell receptor beta chains were read from a single sample in a study of T cell responses to AZD1222 COVID-19 vaccine. The method was immunoSEQ multiplex PCR; TCRdb's version includes in-frame clones alone and lacks a portion of them. The table includes some 100,000 clones, roughly 86% detected once. The specimen comprised peripheral blood, sampled on day 0 of MenACWY control vaccination. All receptors come from an adult in good health. Both conserved end residues are part of each CDR3. The D gene is left open where the match is weak. The size field is filled for only some rows; it gives once, few, many or a size class.

D gene: TRBD1; J gene: TRBJ2-2; V gene: TRBV9; clone size: -; CDR3 DNA: TGTGCCAGCAGCCCCCGCACAGGGGCCGGGGAGCTGTTTTTT; CDR3 protein: CASSPRTGAGELFF
D gene: -; J gene: TRBJ1-2; V gene: TRBV19; clone size: once; CDR3 DNA: TGTGCCAGTAGTAGCACCGTGGGGCGGAGGGTTAACTATGGCTACACCTTC; CDR3 protein: CASSSTVGRRVNYGYTF
D gene: TRBD1; J gene: TRBJ2-2; V gene: TRBV30; clone size: -; CDR3 DNA: TGTGCCTGGTACACCCGCAGGGGGCGAAGGGCCGGGGAGCTGTTTTTT; CDR3 protein: CAWYTRRGRRAGELFF
D gene: -; J gene: TRBJ2-3; V gene: TRBV18; clone size: few; CDR3 DNA: TGTGCCAGCTCCAAGCTGGGGAACACAGATACGCAGTATTTT; CDR3 protein: CASSKLGNTDTQYF
D gene: -; J gene: TRBJ1-2; V gene: TRBV4-1; clone size: -; CDR3 DNA: TGCGCCAGCAGCCAAGAGACGGGATACAAAACAGTAAACTATGGCTACACCTTC; CDR3 protein: CASSQETGYKTVNYGYTF
D gene: -; J gene: TRBJ2-1; V gene: TRBV5-4; clone size: -; CDR3 DNA: TGTGCCAGCAGCTTGGTACTTAAAGGTAATGAGCAGTTCTTC; CDR3 protein: CASSLVLKGNEQFF
D gene: TRBD1; J gene: TRBJ1-3; V gene: TRBV5-1; clone size: -; CDR3 DNA: TGCGCCAGCAGCCCTAGGACAGGAGACAACTCTGGAAACACCATATATTTT; CDR3 protein: CASSPRTGDNSGNTIYF
D gene: -; J gene: TRBJ2-7; V gene: TRBV4-3; clone size: -; CDR3 DNA: TGCGCCAGCAGCCAGGGCAGGGGTGGTACCTACGAGCAGTACTTC; CDR3 protein: CASSQGRGGTYEQYF
D gene: TRBD2; J gene: TRBJ2-5; V gene: TRBV19; clone size: -; CDR3 DNA: TGTGCCAGTAGTATCGGGCTAGCGGGAGGAGAGACCCAGTACTTC; CDR3 protein: CASSIGLAGGETQYF
D gene: TRBD2; J gene: TRBJ2-1; V gene: TRBV6-2/TRBV6-3; clone size: -; CDR3 DNA: TGTGCCAGCAGCCAACCCATCGGACTAGCGGGGGGGGTGTTCTTC; CDR3 protein: CASSQPIGLAGGVFF
D gene: TRBD1; J gene: TRBJ2-5; V gene: TRBV28; clone size: few; CDR3 DNA: TGTGCCAGCAGCCAGGACAGGGCGGTTGCGACCCAGTACTTC; CDR3 protein: CASSQDRAVATQYF
D gene: -; J gene: TRBJ2-1; V gene: TRBV9; clone size: few; CDR3 DNA: TGTGCCAGCACTGATAAGACCTTATCGAATGAGCAGTTCTTC; CDR3 protein: CASTDKTLSNEQFF
D gene: -; J gene: TRBJ1-2; V gene: TRBV12-3/TRBV12-4; clone size: -; CDR3 DNA: TGTGCCAGCAGCCCTAGGGAGAACTATGGCTACACCTTC; CDR3 protein: CASSPRENYGYTF
D gene: -; J gene: TRBJ2-1; V gene: TRBV12-3/TRBV12-4; clone size: -; CDR3 DNA: TGTGCCAGCAGTTTGTGGGGCAGGGATGAGCAGTTCTTC; CDR3 protein: CASSLWGRDEQFF
D gene: TRBD1; J gene: TRBJ1-3; V gene: TRBV18; clone size: -; CDR3 DNA: TGTGCCAGCTCAACCGGGACAGGGGTTGGAAACACCATATATTTT; CDR3 protein: CASSTGTGVGNTIYF
D gene: TRBD1; J gene: TRBJ2-7; V gene: TRBV7-2; clone size: -; CDR3 DNA: TGTGCCAGCAGCTCCCCCCCATGGCCGGGACAGGGGACGAGCTACGAGCAGTACTTC; CDR3 protein: CASSSPPWPGQGTSYEQYF
D gene: -; J gene: TRBJ1-1; V gene: TRBV6-4; clone size: -; CDR3 DNA: TGTGCCAGCAGTGACCTTCCCGGTGGCAGGGGACGAGCTTTCTTT; CDR3 protein: CASSDLPGGRGRAFF
D gene: TRBD1; J gene: TRBJ1-2; V gene: TRBV29-1; clone size: -; CDR3 DNA: TGCAGCGGCGGAACAGGGGGGTATGGCTACACCTTC; CDR3 protein: CSGGTGGYGYTF
D gene: -; J gene: TRBJ1-5; V gene: TRBV7-4; clone size: -; CDR3 DNA: TGTGCCAGGCGGGGCAGCAATCAGCCCCAGCATTTT; CDR3 protein: CARRGSNQPQHF
D gene: -; J gene: TRBJ2-3; V gene: TRBV5-1; clone size: -; CDR3 DNA: TGCGCCAGCAGCTTGAATGGGAACGGGGATACGCAGTATTTT; CDR3 protein: CASSLNGNGDTQYF
D gene: TRBD1; J gene: TRBJ1-5; V gene: TRBV5-1; clone size: -; CDR3 DNA: TGCGCCAGCAGCCCGGGACAGGGCGGCAATCAGCCCCAGCATTTT; CDR3 protein: CASSPGQGGNQPQHF
D gene: -; J gene: TRBJ1-5; V gene: TRBV28; clone size: -; CDR3 DNA: TGTGCCAGCACGGGGCCAGGAGGGGTCGGGGGCAATCAGCCCCAGCATTTT; CDR3 protein: CASTGPGGVGGNQPQHF
D gene: -; J gene: TRBJ2-3; V gene: TRBV6-1; clone size: -; CDR3 DNA: TGTGCCAGCAGTGACCCGGGGGCGAGCACAGATACGCAGTATTTT; CDR3 protein: CASSDPGASTDTQYF
D gene: TRBD1; J gene: TRBJ1-2; V gene: TRBV3-1/TRBV3-2; clone size: -; CDR3 DNA: TGTGCCAGCAGCCAAGAAGGGACAGTTGACGGCTACACCTTC; CDR3 protein: CASSQEGTVDGYTF
D gene: -; J gene: TRBJ1-1; V gene: TRBV3-1/TRBV3-2; clone size: -; CDR3 DNA: TGTGCCAGCAGCCCCACTCCTCGGTTTAGCGCTTTCTTT; CDR3 protein: CASSPTPRFSAFF
D gene: TRBD2; J gene: TRBJ2-2; V gene: TRBV7-9; clone size: -; CDR3 DNA: TGTGCCAGCAGCCCTAGCGGGGCAAACACCGGGGAGCTGTTTTTT; CDR3 protein: CASSPSGANTGELFF
D gene: TRBD1; J gene: TRBJ1-2; V gene: TRBV28; clone size: -; CDR3 DNA: TGTGCCAGCGGTTCCGTGGGGATGACAGGGCGATATGGCTACACCTTC; CDR3 protein: CASGSVGMTGRYGYTF
D gene: TRBD1; J gene: TRBJ1-2; V gene: TRBV27; clone size: -; CDR3 DNA: TGTGCCAGCACCAGGACAGGGAGGAACAACTATGGCTACACCTTC; CDR3 protein: CASTRTGRNNYGYTF
D gene: TRBD2; J gene: TRBJ2-1; V gene: TRBV5-8; clone size: -; CDR3 DNA: TGTGCCAGCAGCTTGGAGTTAACTCGCGGGAGTTCACATGAGCAGTTCTTC; CDR3 protein: CASSLELTRGSSHEQFF
D gene: -; J gene: TRBJ1-5; V gene: TRBV2; clone size: -; CDR3 DNA: TGTGCCAGCAGTGGGCCGTCATGGGATCAGCCCCAGCATTTT; CDR3 protein: CASSGPSWDQPQHF
D gene: TRBD1; J gene: TRBJ1-5; V gene: TRBV27; clone size: -; CDR3 DNA: TGTGCCAGCAGTTTAGGACAGGGGGCCCTCAATCAGCCCCAGCATTTT; CDR3 protein: CASSLGQGALNQPQHF
D gene: -; J gene: TRBJ2-2; V gene: TRBV7-3; clone size: -; CDR3 DNA: TGTGCCAGCAGCCCCACCCAGGGAACCGGGGAGCTGTTTTTT; CDR3 protein: CASSPTQGTGELFF
D gene: -; J gene: TRBJ1-1; V gene: TRBV2; clone size: -; CDR3 DNA: TGTGCCAGCAGTGTAACGGGGAAGAACACTGAAGCTTTCTTT; CDR3 protein: CASSVTGKNTEAFF
D gene: -; J gene: TRBJ2-5; V gene: TRBV6-6; clone size: -; CDR3 DNA: TGTGCCAGCAAGGAGGGTGTGGCGGAGACCCAGTACTTC; CDR3 protein: CASKEGVAETQYF
D gene: -; J gene: TRBJ1-5; V gene: TRBV6-2/TRBV6-3; clone size: -; CDR3 DNA: TGTGCCAGCAGTTACTTTAGGGATCAGCCCCAGCATTTT; CDR3 protein: CASSYFRDQPQHF
D gene: TRBD2; J gene: TRBJ2-3; V gene: TRBV3-1/TRBV3-2; clone size: -; CDR3 DNA: TGTGCCAGCAGCCAGGGCGGACTAGCGGGCACAGATACGCAGTATTTT; CDR3 protein: CASSQGGLAGTDTQYF
D gene: -; J gene: TRBJ2-3; V gene: TRBV28; clone size: once; CDR3 DNA: TGTGCCAGCAGAACGGCTGGGCTAAAAGACGATACGCAGTATTTT; CDR3 protein: CASRTAGLKDDTQYF
D gene: -; J gene: TRBJ2-2; V gene: TRBV2; clone size: once; CDR3 DNA: TGTGCCAGCATGATCGGGGCGATGAACACCGGGGAGCTGTTTTTT; CDR3 protein: CASMIGAMNTGELFF
D gene: TRBD1; J gene: TRBJ1-5; V gene: TRBV28; clone size: -; CDR3 DNA: TGTGCCAGCAGTTCCCCAGGGGGCAACAATCAGCCCCAGCATTTT; CDR3 protein: CASSSPGGNNQPQHF
D gene: -; J gene: TRBJ1-1; V gene: TRBV20-1; clone size: -; CDR3 DNA: TGCAGTGCCTGGGGTATCACTGAAGCTTTCTTT; CDR3 protein: CSAWGITEAFF
D gene: -; J gene: TRBJ1-6; V gene: TRBV30; clone size: -; CDR3 DNA: TGTGCCTGGAGTCGGCAGGGTGGGTCACCCCTCCACTTT; CDR3 protein: CAWSRQGGSPLHF
D gene: -; J gene: TRBJ2-1; V gene: TRBV6-5; clone size: -; CDR3 DNA: TGTGCCAGCACCTACACCTCCTCCTACAATGAGCAGTTCTTC; CDR3 protein: CASTYTSSYNEQFF
D gene: TRBD2; J gene: TRBJ2-7; V gene: TRBV18; clone size: -; CDR3 DNA: TGTGCCAGCTCATTTAGCGGGAGCTTCAACGAGCAGTACTTC; CDR3 protein: CASSFSGSFNEQYF
D gene: -; J gene: TRBJ2-5; V gene: TRBV7-2; clone size: -; CDR3 DNA: TGTGCCAGCAGCTTAGTCAACAGCCAAGAGACCCAGTACTTC; CDR3 protein: CASSLVNSQETQYF
D gene: -; J gene: TRBJ2-7; V gene: TRBV7-9; clone size: -; CDR3 DNA: TGTGCCAGCAGCTCGCGCCAGGGGAACTACGAGCAGTACTTC; CDR3 protein: CASSSRQGNYEQYF
D gene: -; J gene: TRBJ1-2; V gene: TRBV29-1; clone size: -; CDR3 DNA: TGCAGCGGGAGTGGGGAGGCTGGCTACACCTTC; CDR3 protein: CSGSGEAGYTF
D gene: TRBD2; J gene: TRBJ2-1; V gene: TRBV28; clone size: once; CDR3 DNA: TGTGCCAGCAGTTGGTCCCCTAGCGGGAGTATTGAGCAGTTCTTC; CDR3 protein: CASSWSPSGSIEQFF
D gene: TRBD1; J gene: TRBJ2-3; V gene: TRBV24-1; clone size: -; CDR3 DNA: TGTGCCACCAGTAAGGGACAGAATGTAGTTACGCAGTATTTT; CDR3 protein: CATSKGQNVVTQYF
D gene: -; J gene: TRBJ1-1; V gene: TRBV2; clone size: once; CDR3 DNA: TGTGCCAGCAGTGATCTGGGGGCGAACACTGAAGCTTTCTTT; CDR3 protein: CASSDLGANTEAFF
D gene: -; J gene: TRBJ1-2; V gene: TRBV20-1; clone size: few; CDR3 DNA: TGCAGTGCTAGTCTACAGAATTATGGCTACACCTTC; CDR3 protein: CSASLQNYGYTF
D gene: -; J gene: TRBJ1-4; V gene: TRBV4-2; clone size: -; CDR3 DNA: TGTGCCAGCAGCCAAGATGGCGGGATAGCTAATGAAAAACTGTTTTTT; CDR3 protein: CASSQDGGIANEKLFF
D gene: -; J gene: TRBJ1-5; V gene: TRBV30; clone size: few; CDR3 DNA: TGTGCCTGGAGTGTGCATAATCAGCGGCCCCAGCATTTT; CDR3 protein: CAWSVHNQRPQHF
D gene: -; J gene: TRBJ1-1; V gene: TRBV9; clone size: -; CDR3 DNA: TGTGCCAGCAGTGCCGGATCAGGCCGAACTACCCGGGCTTTCTTT; CDR3 protein: CASSAGSGRTTRAFF
D gene: -; J gene: TRBJ2-7; V gene: TRBV18; clone size: -; CDR3 DNA: TGTGCCAGCTCACCCACAGGGTTTGGCGAGCAGTACTTC; CDR3 protein: CASSPTGFGEQYF
D gene: TRBD1; J gene: TRBJ1-2; V gene: TRBV6-1; clone size: -; CDR3 DNA: TGTGCCAGCAGTGATCGACAGGGGGCGAAAGGCTACACCTTC; CDR3 protein: CASSDRQGAKGYTF
D gene: -; J gene: TRBJ2-3; V gene: TRBV5-1; clone size: -; CDR3 DNA: TGCGCCAGCAGCTTGGGCCAGGAGGCAGATACGCAGTATTTT; CDR3 protein: CASSLGQEADTQYF